This passage covers 14 T cell receptor beta chains from one sample sequenced in a study of identifying expanded T cells in peripheral blood. TCRdb's table, derived via immunoSEQ multiplex PCR, lists solely in-frame clones and lacks some. The data contain 70,000 to 100,000 clones, roughly 90% of them singletons. Sequencing was done on a sample of blood. All receptors come from a person aged 18-70 years in good health.

The chain uses TRBV4-2 and TRBJ1-4; weak D call: TRBD1 (6 bases). Germline CDR1 LGHNA, CDR2 YNFKEQ. This CDR3 has 18 residues. With 0 bases removed from V and 5 bases from J, the gap between germline ends came to 19 bases. CDR3 amino acids: CASSQEGPRGVGNEKLFF. The DNA of the CDR3 is TGTGCCAGCAGCCAAGAGGGGCCCAGGGGCGTCGGGAATGAAAAACTGTTTTTT.

The chain couples TRBV7-9 to TRBJ1-1; D remains ambiguous. The germline CDR1 and CDR2 sequences are SEHNR and FQNEAQ (reference sequence). V lost 5 bases and J 2 bases, leaving 15 bases between the germline ends. The CDR3 is 15 residues long. In DNA, the CDR3 is TGTGCCAGCAGCCTGAACCGGGGATCAAACACTGAAGCTTTCTTT. Translated: CASSLNRGSNTEAFF.

DNA for the CDR3: TGTGCCAGCAGCCGGAGCGGGAGGGCCGAGGCGCAGTTCTTC. Amino acid sequence: CASSRSGRAEAQFF. The V gene is TRBV11-1, the J gene TRBJ2-1; TRBD2 matches 10 bases. The CDR3 covers 14 residues. V lost 5 bases, J lost 12 bases, and 10 bases stayed unmatched. Germline CDR1 is SGHAT and CDR2 is FQDESV (reference sequence).

The CDR3 DNA reads as TGTGCCAGCAGCTTAAGCCTCAGGGGCTACACCTTC. This translates into CASSLSLRGYTF. This chain connects TRBV7-2 to TRBJ1-2; D is unresolved. This CDR3 has 12 residues. V lost 2 bases and J lost 8, with 9 bases in between. Germline CDR1 is SGHTA and CDR2 is FQGNSA.

The genes are TRBV28 and TRBJ1-2, with a weak D call TRBD1 (5 bases). The CDR3 is 12 residues long. V lost 3 bases and J lost 14, with 16 bases in between. Germline V gives CDR1 MDHEN, CDR2 SYDVKM. Here the CDR3 reads CASSFWQGAETF. Written as DNA, the CDR3 is TGTGCCAGCAGTTTTTGGCAAGGGGCAGAAACCTTC.

The chain recombines TRBV7-6 with TRBJ1-3; tentatively, D is TRBD1 (5 bases). The CDR3 covers 16 residues. Trimming cost V 5 bases and J 4 bases, with 18 bases left between them. Germline V gene lookup returns CDR1 SGHVS and CDR2 FNYEAQ. The CDR3 nucleotides read TGTGCCAGCAGCCCGGGGCGGATCAGAAGAGGAAACACCATATATTTT. It encodes CASSPGRIRRGNTIYF.

Points on this clone: Here the CDR3 omits its conserved ending phenylalanine or tryptophan, so a read error is the likely source. The J gene is TRBJ2-7, the V gene TRBV11-1; the match to TRBD1 covers 8 bases. V lost 4 bases, J lost 3 bases, and 8 bases stayed unmatched. There are 15 residues in the CDR3. Germline lookup yields CDR1 SGHAT and CDR2 FQDESV (reference sequence). CDR3 sequence (DNA): TGTGCCAGCAGCTCCTCCGGGACAGGCTTCTACGAGCAGTACCTC. Translation gives CASSSSGTGFYEQYL.

The rearrangement links TRBV6-1 to TRBJ2-3, with TRBD2 matching 13 bases. With V trimmed by 4 bases and J by 3 bases, 1 base remained unmatched. Germline assignment: CDR1 MNHNS and CDR2 SASEGT. This CDR3 region has 15 residues. The CDR3 sequence is CASSVTSGGTDTQYF. The CDR3 coding sequence is TGTGCCAGCAGTGTGACTAGCGGGGGGACAGATACGCAGTATTTT.

The CDR3: CASSESHQETQYF. The CDR3 region has the DNA TGTGCCAGCAGTGAGAGCCACCAAGAGACCCAGTACTTC. This chain uses TRBV6-4 with TRBJ2-5; D is unresolved. Trimming left V 3 bases short and J 0 bases short, with 5 bases between. The CDR3 loop spans 13 amino acids. Germline V lookup: CDR1 MRHNA, CDR2 SNTAGT.

V is TRBV4-1 and J is TRBJ2-5, with TRBD1 identical over 12 bases. From germline, CDR1 is MGHRA and CDR2 YSYEKL. CDR3 length: 16 amino acids. Trimming took 4 bases from V and 3 from J; bases not matched to a gene: 6. This CDR3 is CASSPVGTGGEETQYF. The CDR3 nucleotides read TGCGCCAGCAGCCCAGTCGGGACAGGGGGCGAAGAGACCCAGTACTTC.

The rearrangement uses TRBV6-5 and TRBJ2-7; 10 bases are shared with TRBD1. The CDR3 is 14 residues long. Germline CDR1 is MNHEY and CDR2 is SVGAGI. Trimming removed 5 bases from V and 6 bases from J; junction bases left unmatched: 7. The CDR3 loop reads CASSTTGGPFEQYF. The DNA of the CDR3 is TGTGCCAGCAGTACGACAGGGGGCCCATTCGAGCAGTACTTC.

The V call is TRBV6-1, the J call TRBJ2-1; the match to TRBD2 covers 10 bases. The CDR3 consists of 15 residues. Germline V gene sequence: CDR1 MNHNS, CDR2 SASEGT. J was trimmed by 2 bases and V by 5 bases; bases with no gene match: 3. The CDR3 nucleotides are TGTGCCAGCAGTATAGCGGGAGGCACCTACAATGAGCAGTTCTTC. This gives the protein CASSIAGGTYNEQFF.

Only a few counts were recorded for this clone. This rearrangement joins TRBV18 to TRBJ2-7; no clear D. The V and J ends lost 2 bases and 2 bases respectively, with 10 bases between them. The CDR3 consists of 14 residues. Germline CDR1 is KGHSH and CDR2 is LQKENI. The chain's CDR3 is CASSPGQVPYEQYF. In DNA form, the CDR3 reads TGTGCCAGCTCACCAGGTCAAGTCCCCTACGAGCAGTACTTC.

V usage is TRBV6-5 and J usage is TRBJ1-3; D gene unclear. The CDR3 is 11 residues long. Germline V lookup: CDR1 MNHEY, CDR2 SVGAGI. V was cut by 8 bases and J by 7 bases, with 9 bases left in between. The DNA for the CDR3 is TGTGCCAGCGGGCGAGGGAACACCATATATTTT. This translates into CASGRGNTIYF.